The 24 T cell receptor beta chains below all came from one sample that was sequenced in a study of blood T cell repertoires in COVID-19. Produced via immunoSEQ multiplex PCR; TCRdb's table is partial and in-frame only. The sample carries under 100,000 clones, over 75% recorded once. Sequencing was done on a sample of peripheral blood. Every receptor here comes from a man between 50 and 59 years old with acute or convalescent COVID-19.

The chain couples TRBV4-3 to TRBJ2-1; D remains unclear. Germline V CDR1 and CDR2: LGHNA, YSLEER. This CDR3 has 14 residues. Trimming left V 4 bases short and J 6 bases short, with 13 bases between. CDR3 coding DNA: TGCGCCAGCAGCCCTAGTTCGGATCGCAATGAGCAGTTCTTC. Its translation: CASSPSSDRNEQFF.

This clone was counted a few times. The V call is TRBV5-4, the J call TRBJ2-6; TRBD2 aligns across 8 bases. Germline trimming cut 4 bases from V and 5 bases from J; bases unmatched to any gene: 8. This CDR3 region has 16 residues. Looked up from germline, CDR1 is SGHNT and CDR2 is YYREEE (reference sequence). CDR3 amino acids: CASSPSGGPWANVLTF. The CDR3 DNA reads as TGTGCCAGCAGCCCCTCGGGGGGGCCCTGGGCCAACGTCCTGACTTTC.

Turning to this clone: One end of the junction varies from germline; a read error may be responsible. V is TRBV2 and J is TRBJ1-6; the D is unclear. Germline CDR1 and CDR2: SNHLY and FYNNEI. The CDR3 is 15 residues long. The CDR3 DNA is TGTACCAGCAGTGAAGCGCGGGTCCCCAATTCACCCCTCCACTTT. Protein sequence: CTSSEARVPNSPLHF.

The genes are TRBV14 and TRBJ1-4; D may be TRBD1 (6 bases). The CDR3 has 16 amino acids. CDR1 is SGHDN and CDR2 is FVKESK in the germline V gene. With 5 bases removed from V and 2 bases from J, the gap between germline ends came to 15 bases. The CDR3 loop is CASSSGQGLTNEKLFF. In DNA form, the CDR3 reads TGTGCCAGCAGCAGCGGCCAGGGGTTGACTAATGAAAAACTGTTTTTT.

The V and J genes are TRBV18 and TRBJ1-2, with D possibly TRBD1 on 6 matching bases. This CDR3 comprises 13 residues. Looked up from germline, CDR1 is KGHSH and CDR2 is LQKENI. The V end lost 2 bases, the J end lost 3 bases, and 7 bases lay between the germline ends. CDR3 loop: CASSPDRYYGYTF. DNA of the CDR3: TGTGCCAGCTCACCAGACAGGTACTATGGCTACACCTTC.

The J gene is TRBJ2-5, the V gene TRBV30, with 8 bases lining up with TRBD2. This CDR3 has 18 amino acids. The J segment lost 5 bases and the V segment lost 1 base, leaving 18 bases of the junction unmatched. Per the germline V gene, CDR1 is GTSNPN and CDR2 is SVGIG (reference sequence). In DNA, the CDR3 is TGTGCCTGGAGTGAAACCACTAGCGGACCGTTCGGTTGGGAGACCCAGTACTTC. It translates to CAWSETTSGPFGWETQYF.

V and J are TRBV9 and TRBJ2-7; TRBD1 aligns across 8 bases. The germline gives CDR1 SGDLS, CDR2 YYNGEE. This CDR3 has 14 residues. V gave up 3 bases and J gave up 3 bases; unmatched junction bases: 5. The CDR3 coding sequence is TGTGCCAGCAGCGACGGGACAGGCTTCTACGAGCAGTACTTC. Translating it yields CASSDGTGFYEQYF.

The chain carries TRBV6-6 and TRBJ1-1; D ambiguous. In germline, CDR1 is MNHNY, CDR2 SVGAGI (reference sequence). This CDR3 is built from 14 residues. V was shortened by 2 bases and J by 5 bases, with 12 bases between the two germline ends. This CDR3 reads CASSYAPRGTEAFF. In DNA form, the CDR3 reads TGTGCCAGCAGTTACGCCCCCCGCGGGACTGAAGCTTTCTTT.

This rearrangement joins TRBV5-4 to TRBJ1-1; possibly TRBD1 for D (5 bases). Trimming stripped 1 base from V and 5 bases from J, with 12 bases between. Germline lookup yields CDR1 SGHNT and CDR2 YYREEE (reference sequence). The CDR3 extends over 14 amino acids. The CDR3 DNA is TGTGCCAGCAGCTTGAACGGGGGGAGTACTGAAGCTTTCTTT. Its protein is CASSLNGGSTEAFF.

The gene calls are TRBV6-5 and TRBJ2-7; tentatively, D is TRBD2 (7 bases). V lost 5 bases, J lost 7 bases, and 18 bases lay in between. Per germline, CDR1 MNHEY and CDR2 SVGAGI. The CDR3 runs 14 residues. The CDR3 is CASSTLAPRGEQYF. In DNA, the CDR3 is TGTGCCAGCAGTACACTAGCGCCGAGGGGGGAGCAGTACTTC.

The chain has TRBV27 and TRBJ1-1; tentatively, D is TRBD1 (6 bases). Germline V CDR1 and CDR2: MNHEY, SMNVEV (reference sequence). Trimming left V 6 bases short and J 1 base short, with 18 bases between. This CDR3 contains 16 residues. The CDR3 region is CASSKFGGGGNTEAFF. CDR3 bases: TGTGCCAGCAGCAAGTTTGGAGGGGGGGGGAACACTGAAGCTTTCTTT.

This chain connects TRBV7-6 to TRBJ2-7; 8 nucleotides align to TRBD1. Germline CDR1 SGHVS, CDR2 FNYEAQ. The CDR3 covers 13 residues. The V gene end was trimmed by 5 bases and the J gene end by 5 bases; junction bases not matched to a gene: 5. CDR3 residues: CASSPDRGNEQYF. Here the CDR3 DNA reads TGTGCCAGCAGCCCAGACAGGGGTAACGAGCAGTACTTC.

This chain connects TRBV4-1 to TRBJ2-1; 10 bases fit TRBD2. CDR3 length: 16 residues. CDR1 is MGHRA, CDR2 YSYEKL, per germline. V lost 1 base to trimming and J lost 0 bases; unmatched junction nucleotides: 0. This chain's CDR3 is CASSQGLAGSYNEQFF. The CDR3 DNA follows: TGCGCCAGCAGCCAAGGACTAGCGGGCTCCTACAATGAGCAGTTCTTC.

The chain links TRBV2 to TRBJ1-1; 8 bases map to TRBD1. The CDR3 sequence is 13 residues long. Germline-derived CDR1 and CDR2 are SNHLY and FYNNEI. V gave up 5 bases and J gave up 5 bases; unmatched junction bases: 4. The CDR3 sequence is CASSLRGLTEAFF. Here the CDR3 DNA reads TGTGCCAGCAGTCTCAGGGGGCTTACTGAAGCTTTCTTT.

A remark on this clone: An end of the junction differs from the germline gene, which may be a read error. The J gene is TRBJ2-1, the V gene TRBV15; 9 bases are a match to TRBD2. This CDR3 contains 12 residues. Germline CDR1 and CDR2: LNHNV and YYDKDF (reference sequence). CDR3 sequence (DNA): TGTGCCACCAGCTCACCGGGACTAGCAATGATCTTC. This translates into CATSSPGLAMIF. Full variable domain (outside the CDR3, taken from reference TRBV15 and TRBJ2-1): DAMVIQNPRYQVTQFGKPVTLSCSQTLNHNVMYWYQQKSSQAPKLLFHYYDKDFNNEADTPDNFQSRRPNTSFCFLDIRSPGLGDTAMYLCATSSPGLAMIFGPGTRLTVL.

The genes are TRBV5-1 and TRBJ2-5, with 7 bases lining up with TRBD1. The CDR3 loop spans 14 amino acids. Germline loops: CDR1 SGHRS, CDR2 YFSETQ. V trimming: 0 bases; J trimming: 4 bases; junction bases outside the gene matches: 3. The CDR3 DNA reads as TGCGCCAGCAGCTTGGTAGGGACAGCAGAGACCCAGTACTTC. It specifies CASSLVGTAETQYF.

The DNA for the CDR3 is TGTGCCATCAGCAACAGGGGTGAAGGCAATCAGCCCCAGCATTTT. This gives the protein CAISNRGEGNQPQHF. The chain is built from TRBV10-3 and TRBJ1-5, with 7 bases fitting TRBD1. Germline CDR1 is ENHRY and CDR2 is SYGVKD. CDR3 size: 15 residues. The junction had 7 bases not matched to a gene; V was cut back by 6 bases and J by 2 bases.

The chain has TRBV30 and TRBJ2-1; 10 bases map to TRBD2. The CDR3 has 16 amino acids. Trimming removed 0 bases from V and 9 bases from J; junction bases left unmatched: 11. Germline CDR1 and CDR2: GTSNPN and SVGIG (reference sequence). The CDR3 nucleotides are TGTGCCTGGAGTGTCCACTTAGCGGGAGGCCCTGCTGAGCAGTTCTTC. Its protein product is CAWSVHLAGGPAEQFF.

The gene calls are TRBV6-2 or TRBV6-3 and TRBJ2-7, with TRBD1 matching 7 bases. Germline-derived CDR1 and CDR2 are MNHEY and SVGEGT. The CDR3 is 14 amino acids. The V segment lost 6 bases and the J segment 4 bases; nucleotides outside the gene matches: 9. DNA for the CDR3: TGTGCCAGCAGCCCAGGCCTGACAGGGTACGAGCAGTACTTC. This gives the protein CASSPGLTGYEQYF.

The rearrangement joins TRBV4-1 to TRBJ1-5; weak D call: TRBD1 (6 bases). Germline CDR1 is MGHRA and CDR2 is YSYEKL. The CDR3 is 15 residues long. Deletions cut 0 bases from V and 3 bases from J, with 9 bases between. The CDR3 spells CASSQEGQLNQPQHF. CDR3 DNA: TGCGCCAGCAGCCAAGAAGGACAGCTCAATCAGCCCCAGCATTTT.

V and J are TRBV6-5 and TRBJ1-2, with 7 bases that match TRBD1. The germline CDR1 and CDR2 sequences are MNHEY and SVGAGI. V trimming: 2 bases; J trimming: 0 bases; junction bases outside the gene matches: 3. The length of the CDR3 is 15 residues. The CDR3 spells CASSYTGTANYGYTF. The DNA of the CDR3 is TGTGCCAGCAGTTACACCGGGACAGCTAACTATGGCTACACCTTC.

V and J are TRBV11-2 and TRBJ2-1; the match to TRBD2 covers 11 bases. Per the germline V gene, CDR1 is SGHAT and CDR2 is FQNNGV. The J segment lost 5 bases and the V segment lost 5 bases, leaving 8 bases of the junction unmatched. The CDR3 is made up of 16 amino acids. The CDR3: CASSGSGRALDNEQFF. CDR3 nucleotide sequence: TGTGCCAGCAGCGGTAGCGGGAGGGCCCTCGACAATGAGCAGTTCTTC.

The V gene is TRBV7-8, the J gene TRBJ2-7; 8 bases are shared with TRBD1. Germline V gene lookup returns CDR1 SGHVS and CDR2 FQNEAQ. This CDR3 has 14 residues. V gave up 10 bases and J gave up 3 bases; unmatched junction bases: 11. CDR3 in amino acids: CATSRAGTGYEQYF. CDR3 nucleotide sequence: TGTGCCACCTCGAGGGCCGGGACAGGCTACGAGCAGTACTTC.

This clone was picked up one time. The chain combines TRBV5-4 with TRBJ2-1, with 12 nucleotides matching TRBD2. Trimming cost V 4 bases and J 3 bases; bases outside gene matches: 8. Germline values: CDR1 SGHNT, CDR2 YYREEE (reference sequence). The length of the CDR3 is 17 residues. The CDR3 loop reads CASSPRLAGVHYNEQFF. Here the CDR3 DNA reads TGTGCCAGCAGCCCCCGACTAGCGGGAGTCCACTACAATGAGCAGTTCTTC.